This T cell receptor (beta chain) came from a study of T cells after yellow fever vaccination. Study-level background: SMART-Seq v4 Ultra Low Input served to prepare low-cell-number fractions.

They built TCR cDNA with 5'RACE template switching, a step that put in a universal primer site and UMIs. TCRdb reprocessed the 5' RACE reads via MiXCR and lists one record per CDR3 protein. Here the sample spans about 370,000 distinct CDR3 sequences, approximately 10% being singletons. This clonotype was counted between two and nine times. Its matching antigen is unknown. V lost 6 bases and J 8 bases, leaving 20 bases between the germline ends. Germline V gene lookup returns CDR1 GTSNPN and CDR2 SVGIG (reference sequence). This CDR3 is built from 14 residues. Points from the study as a whole: A small share of clonotypes appeared in both CD4 and CD8 compartments.

This clonotype was obtained from a man aged 18 to 30 who received the YFV17D yellow fever vaccine. The rearrangement links TRBV30 to TRBJ1-3; D possibly corresponds to TRBD1 (5 bases). This material consisted of PBMCs, taken on the day of the first yellow fever vaccination. CDR3 residues: CACPRTGAGDTIYF. The CDR3 coding sequence is TGTGCCTGCCCACGGACCGGGGCGGGAGACACCATATATTTT.